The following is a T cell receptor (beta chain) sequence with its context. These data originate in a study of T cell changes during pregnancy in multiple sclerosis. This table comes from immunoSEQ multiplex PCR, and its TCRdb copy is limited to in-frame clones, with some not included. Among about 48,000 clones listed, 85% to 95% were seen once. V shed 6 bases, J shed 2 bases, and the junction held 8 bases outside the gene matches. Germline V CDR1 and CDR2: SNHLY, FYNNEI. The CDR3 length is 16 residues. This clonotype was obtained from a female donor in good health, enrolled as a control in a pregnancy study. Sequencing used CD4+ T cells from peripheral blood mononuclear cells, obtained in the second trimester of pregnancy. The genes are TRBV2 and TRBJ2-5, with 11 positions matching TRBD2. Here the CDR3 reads CASRTGTSGGQETQYF. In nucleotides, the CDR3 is TGTGCCAGCAGAACCGGGACTAGCGGAGGGCAAGAGACCCAGTACTTC.